The present entry profiles one T cell receptor (beta chain) with its context. Its antigen is unknown. The read is 3 residues too short to cover the CDR3 end, so that end is filled in from the germline J gene. This entry comes from a study of Tregs in tolerant kidney transplant recipients (dated by TCRdb to about 2019). About the full investigation: The study used TCRbeta sequencing to identify donor-specific regulatory T cells before combined kidney and bone marrow transplantation, then tracked those cells after transplant.

For TCRbeta CDR3 sequencing, genomic DNA from the sorted cells was extracted using the QIAGEN DNeasy Blood and Tissue Kit. High-throughput TCRbeta CDR3 sequencing was carried out commercially through immunoSEQ, with PCR amplification with bias correction and internal controls included. As for the authors' bioinformatics: Unique productive TCRbeta sequences were defined by CDR3 nucleotide sequence where primers matched, and otherwise by CDR3 amino acid sequence together with Vbeta and Jbeta genes. To correct for sorting error, sequences found in more than one sorted population at a frequency ratio of 2:1 or less were discarded, and the remaining shared sequences were assigned to the population with the higher frequency. A sequence counted as donor-reactive if, in CFSE-low cells, the sequence had a frequency of at least 0.01% and was expanded at least 5-fold compared with unstimulated cells. Repertoire divergence was quantified by Jensen-Shannon divergence calculated from the top 100 TCRbeta sequences ranked by frequency. For samples with multiple sequencing runs, sorting error was corrected separately for each run before the runs were pooled. As stored in TCRdb, this immuneACCESS dataset retains in-frame rearrangements with V and J assigned. A fraction of the clones does not appear; measured against another copy, unresolved V genes explain less than half of the discrepancy, and the remainder lacks a known reason. The V and J calls and clone size were taken over from that table, and D and trimming were inferred from the DNA. The sample table on file contains around 6,400 clones. Together, the top ten hold around 40% of the sample.

What the research found in general, with its limitations: For some patients the PCR primers changed over time, which made it impossible to compare the samples from those patients at the nucleotide level. The most biologically relevant and donor-specific TCRbeta repertoire appeared to be identified by expanding Tregs with activated donor B cells. The study was limited by small patient numbers, and the findings need validation in larger populations and under other immunosuppression protocols. In tolerant patients, donor-specific Tregs expanded more than Tregs overall, which suggests antigen-driven rather than nonspecific expansion. Biological reproducibility was not directly addressed, though technical replication error appeared minimal.

Transplants used related donors with nonmyeloablative bone marrow transplantation; mixed chimerism was transient in the human trials. Thawed PBMCs were FACS-sorted into unstimulated Tregs (CD4+CD25+CD127-), CD4+ non-Tregs (CD4+CD25-), CD4 cells and CD8 cells. The patients were a handful of recipients of combined kidney and bone marrow transplants from the ITN036ST trial, and samples were available only from these trial subjects. Healthy control blood was processed to PBMCs by Ficoll density gradient and cryopreserved, and patient PBMCs were collected before and after transplant. CDR1 and CDR2 were assigned from the germline V gene (reference sequence) as LNHDA and SQIVND. The CDR3 goes from the cysteine to the phenylalanine over 12 residues. The DNA covers only part of the CDR3, 27 bases in frame from base 1. Trimming takes 8 bases from V and 4 bases from J, and the germline ends sit 11 bases apart.

Source: CD8+ T cells from blood (PBMCs), taken 12 months after the transplant. This clonotype originated in a human patient who received a combined kidney and bone marrow transplant. The graft donor may be the source of some T cells after a transplant. This sequence uses TRBV19 and TRBJ1-2; no confident D gene assignment can be made. The CDR3 protein sequence reads: CASFDPSYGYTF. CDR3 DNA (partial): TGTGCCAGTTTCGATCCCAGCTATGGC.